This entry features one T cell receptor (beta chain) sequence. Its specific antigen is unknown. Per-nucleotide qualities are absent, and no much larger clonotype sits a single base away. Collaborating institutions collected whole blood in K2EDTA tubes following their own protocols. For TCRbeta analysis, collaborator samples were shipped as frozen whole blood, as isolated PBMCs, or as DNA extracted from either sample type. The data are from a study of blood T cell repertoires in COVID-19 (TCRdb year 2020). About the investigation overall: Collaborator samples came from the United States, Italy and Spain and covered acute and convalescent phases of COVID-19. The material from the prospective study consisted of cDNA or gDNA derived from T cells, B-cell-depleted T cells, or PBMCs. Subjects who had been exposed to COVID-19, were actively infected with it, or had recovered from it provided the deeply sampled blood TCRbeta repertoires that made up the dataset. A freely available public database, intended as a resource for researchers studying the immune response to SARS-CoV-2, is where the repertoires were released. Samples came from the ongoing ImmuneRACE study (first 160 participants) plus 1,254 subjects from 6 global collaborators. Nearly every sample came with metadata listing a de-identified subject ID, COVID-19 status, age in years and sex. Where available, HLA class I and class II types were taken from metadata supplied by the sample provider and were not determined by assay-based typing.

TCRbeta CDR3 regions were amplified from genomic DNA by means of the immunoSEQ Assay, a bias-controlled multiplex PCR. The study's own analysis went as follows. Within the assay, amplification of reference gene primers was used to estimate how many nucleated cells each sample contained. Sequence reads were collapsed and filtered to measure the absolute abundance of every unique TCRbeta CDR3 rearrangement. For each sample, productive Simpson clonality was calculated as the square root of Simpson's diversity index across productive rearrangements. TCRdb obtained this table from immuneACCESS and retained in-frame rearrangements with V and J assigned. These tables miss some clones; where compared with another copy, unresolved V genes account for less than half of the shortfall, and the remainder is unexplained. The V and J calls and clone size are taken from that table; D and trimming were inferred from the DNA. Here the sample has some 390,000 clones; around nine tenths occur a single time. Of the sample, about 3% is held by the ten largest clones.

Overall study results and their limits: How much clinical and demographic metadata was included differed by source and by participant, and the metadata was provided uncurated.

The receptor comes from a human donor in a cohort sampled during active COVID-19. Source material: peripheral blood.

The CDR3 loop reads CASSPETINEQFF. The bases are TGTGCCAGCTCACCAGAGACTATCAATGAGCAGTTCTTC. The chain links TRBV18 with TRBJ2-1, with TRBD2 as a weak D call on 5 bases. CDR1 and CDR2, looked up from the germline V gene, are KGHSH and LQKENI. Between the V and J ends, shortened by 2 bases and 6 bases respectively, the junction contains 8 bases. Counted from cysteine to phenylalanine, this CDR3 has 13 amino acids. Solely the CDR3 DNA is kept, with 39 bases framed from the first base.